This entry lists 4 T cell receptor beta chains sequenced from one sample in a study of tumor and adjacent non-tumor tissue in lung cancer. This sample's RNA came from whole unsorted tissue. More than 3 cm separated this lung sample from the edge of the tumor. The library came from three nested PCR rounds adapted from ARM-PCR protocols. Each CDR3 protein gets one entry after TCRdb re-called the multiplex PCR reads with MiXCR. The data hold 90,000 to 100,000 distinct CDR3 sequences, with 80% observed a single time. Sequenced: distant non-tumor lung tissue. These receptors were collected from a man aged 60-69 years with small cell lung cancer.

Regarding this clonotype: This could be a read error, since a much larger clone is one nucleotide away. Written as DNA, the CDR3 is TGCAGTGCTAGTACTTCGACTGAAGCTTTCTTT. Translation: CSASTSTEAFF. The chain couples TRBV20-1 to TRBJ1-1; D is unclear. V was trimmed by 3 bases and J by 5 bases, leaving 7 bases between them. The CDR3 consists of 11 residues. Per the germline V gene, CDR1 is DFQATT and CDR2 is SNEGSKA (reference sequence).

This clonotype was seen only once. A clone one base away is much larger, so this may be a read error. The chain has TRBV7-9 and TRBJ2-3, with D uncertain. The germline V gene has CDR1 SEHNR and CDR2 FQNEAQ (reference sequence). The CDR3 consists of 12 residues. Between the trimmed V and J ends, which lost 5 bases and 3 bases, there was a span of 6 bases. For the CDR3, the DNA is TGTGCCAGCAGCCATGCAACAGATACGCAGTATTTT. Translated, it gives CASSHATDTQYF.

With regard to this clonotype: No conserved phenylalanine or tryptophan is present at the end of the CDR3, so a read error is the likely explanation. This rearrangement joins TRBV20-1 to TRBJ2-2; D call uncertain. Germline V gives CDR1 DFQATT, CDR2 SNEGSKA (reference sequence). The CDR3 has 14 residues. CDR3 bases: TGTAGTGCTAGAGATATAGATTGGACCGGAGAGCTGTTTCTT. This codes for CSARDIDWTGELFL.

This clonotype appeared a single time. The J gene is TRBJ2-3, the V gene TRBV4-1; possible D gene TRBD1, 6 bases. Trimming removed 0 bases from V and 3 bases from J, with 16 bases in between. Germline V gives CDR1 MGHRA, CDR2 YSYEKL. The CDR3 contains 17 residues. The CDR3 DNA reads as TGCGCCAGCAGCCAAGATGGGACAATCCTTAGTACAGATACGCAGTATTTT. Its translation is CASSQDGTILSTDTQYF.